This TCR beta chain was identified in a study of blood T cell repertoires in COVID-19. Overall study: Samples representing acute and convalescent COVID-19 were sourced from the United States, Italy and Spain. Sample material is recorded as cDNA or gDNA derived from T cells, B-cell-depleted T cells, or PBMCs.

The authors' processing: The authors estimated nucleated cell counts from reference gene primer amplification. Sequencing used immunoSEQ multiplex PCR; TCRdb keeps in-frame clones, though not all of them. V, J and clone size derive from that table, while D and trimming were established from the DNA sequence. The repertoire includes around 110,000 clones, approximately 82% of them detected once, and around 7.5% sits in the top ten. J gave up 3 bases and V 1 base, and 1 base lay outside the gene matches. The CDR3 extends over 14 amino acids. Germline-derived CDR1 and CDR2 are MGHRA and YSYEKL. This clone was recorded a few times.

This sequence joins TRBV4-1 and TRBJ2-3, with TRBD2 identical over 7 bases. This sequence was found in a man aged 70-80 years with active or convalescent COVID-19. Material: peripheral blood. CDR3 amino acids: CASSQAGRTDTQYF. The CDR3 nucleotides are TGCGCCAGCAGCCAAGCCGGGAGGACAGATACGCAGTATTTT.